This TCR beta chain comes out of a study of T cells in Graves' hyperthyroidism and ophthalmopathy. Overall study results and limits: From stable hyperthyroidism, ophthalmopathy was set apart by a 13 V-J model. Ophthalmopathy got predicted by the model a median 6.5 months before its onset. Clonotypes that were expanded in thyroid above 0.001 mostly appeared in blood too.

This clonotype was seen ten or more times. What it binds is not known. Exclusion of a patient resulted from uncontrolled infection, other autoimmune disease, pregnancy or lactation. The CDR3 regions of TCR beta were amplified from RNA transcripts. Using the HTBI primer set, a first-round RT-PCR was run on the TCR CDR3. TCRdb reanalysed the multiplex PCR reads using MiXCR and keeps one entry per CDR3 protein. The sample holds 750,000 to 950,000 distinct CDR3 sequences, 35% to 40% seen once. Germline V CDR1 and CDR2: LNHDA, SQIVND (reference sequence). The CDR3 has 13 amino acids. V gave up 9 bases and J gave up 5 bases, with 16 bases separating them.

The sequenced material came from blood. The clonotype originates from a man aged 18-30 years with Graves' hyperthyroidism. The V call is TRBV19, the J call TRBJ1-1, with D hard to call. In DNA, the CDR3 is TGTGCCAGCACGACCCTTTGGGGAACTGAAGCTTTCTTT. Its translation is CASTTLWGTEAFF.